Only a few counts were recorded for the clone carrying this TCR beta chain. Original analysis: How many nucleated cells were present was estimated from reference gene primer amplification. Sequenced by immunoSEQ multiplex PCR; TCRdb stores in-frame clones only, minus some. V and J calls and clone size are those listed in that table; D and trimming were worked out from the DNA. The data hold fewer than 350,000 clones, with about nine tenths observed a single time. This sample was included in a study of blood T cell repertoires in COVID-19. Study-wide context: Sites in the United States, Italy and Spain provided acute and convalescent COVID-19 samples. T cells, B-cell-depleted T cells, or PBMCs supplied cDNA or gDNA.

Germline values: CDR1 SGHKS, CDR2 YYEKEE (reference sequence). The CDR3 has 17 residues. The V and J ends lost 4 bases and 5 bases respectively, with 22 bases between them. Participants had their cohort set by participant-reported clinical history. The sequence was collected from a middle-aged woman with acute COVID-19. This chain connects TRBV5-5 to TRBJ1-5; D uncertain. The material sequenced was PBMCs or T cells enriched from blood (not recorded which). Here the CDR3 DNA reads TGTGCCAGCAGCCCTACCCTTTACAGAGGAGGTGATCAGCCCCAGCATTTT. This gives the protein CASSPTLYRGGDQPQHF.